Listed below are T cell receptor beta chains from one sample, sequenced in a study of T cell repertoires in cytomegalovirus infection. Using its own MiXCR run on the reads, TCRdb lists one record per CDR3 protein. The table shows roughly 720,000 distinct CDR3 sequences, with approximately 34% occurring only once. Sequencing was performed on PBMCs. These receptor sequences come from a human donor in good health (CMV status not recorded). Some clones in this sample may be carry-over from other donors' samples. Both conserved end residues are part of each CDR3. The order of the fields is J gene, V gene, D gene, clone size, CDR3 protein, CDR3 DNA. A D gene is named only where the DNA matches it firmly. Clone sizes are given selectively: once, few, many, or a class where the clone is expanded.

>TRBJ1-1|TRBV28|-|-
CASTQPGNTEAFF
TGTGCCAGCACCCAACCAGGGAACACTGAAGCTTTCTTT
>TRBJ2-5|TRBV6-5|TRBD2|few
CASSYSASGLSGTQYF
TGTGCCAGCAGTTACTCTGCTAGCGGGCTTTCCGGGACCCAGTACTTC
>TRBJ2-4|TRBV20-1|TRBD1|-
CSAPDRGMGAKNIQYF
TGCAGTGCCCCCGACAGGGGCATGGGGGCCAAAAACATTCAGTACTTC
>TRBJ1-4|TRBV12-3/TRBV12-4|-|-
CASSPSMQKLFF
TGTGCCAGCAGTCCGTCAATGCAAAAACTGTTTTTT
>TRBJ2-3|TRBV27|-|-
CASAWGEWIDTQYF
TGTGCCAGCGCCTGGGGAGAGTGGATAGATACGCAGTATTTT
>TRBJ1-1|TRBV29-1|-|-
CSVSRAQRNTEAFF
TGCAGCGTTAGTCGGGCTCAGAGGAACACTGAAGCTTTCTTT
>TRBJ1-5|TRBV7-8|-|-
CASSLQRFGQPQHF
TGTGCCAGCAGCTTACAACGGTTTGGCCAGCCCCAGCATTTT
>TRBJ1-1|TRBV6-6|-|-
CASTWGPRPEAFF
TGTGCCAGCACTTGGGGCCCAAGGCCTGAAGCTTTCTTT
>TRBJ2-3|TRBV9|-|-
CATSSGGPTDTQYF
TGTGCCACCTCGAGCGGCGGCCCCACAGATACGCAGTATTTT
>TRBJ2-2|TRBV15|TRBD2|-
CATSLAGGPIFGELFF
TGTGCCACCAGCCTAGCGGGGGGGCCTATTTTCGGGGAGCTGTTTTTT
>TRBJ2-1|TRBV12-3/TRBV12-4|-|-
CASSSQGLQGNEQFF
TGTGCCAGCAGTTCACAGGGTCTGCAAGGGAATGAGCAGTTCTTC
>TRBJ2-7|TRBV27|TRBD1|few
CASSLIPGTGREQYF
TGTGCCAGCAGTTTAATTCCCGGGACAGGGCGGGAGCAGTACTTC
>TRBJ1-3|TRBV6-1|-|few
CASSSDGLGGNTIYF
TGTGCCAGCAGTAGCGATGGGTTAGGAGGAAACACCATATATTTT
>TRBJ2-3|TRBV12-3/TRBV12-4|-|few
CASSKQRVVGTSTDTQYF
TGTGCCAGCAGTAAACAGCGGGTCGTGGGGACTAGCACAGATACGCAGTATTTT
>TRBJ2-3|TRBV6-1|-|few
CASALWGTDTQYF
TGTGCCAGCGCCCTCTGGGGCACAGATACGCAGTATTTT
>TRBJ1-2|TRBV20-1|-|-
CSAREGNYGYTF
TGCAGTGCTAGAGAGGGGAACTATGGCTACACCTTC
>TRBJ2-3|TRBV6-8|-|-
CASSLGGPPDTQYF
TGTGCCAGCAGTTTGGGGGGGCCCCCAGATACGCAGTATTTT
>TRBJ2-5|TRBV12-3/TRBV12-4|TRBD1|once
CASSLQGTVNQETQYF
TGTGCCAGCAGCCTGCAAGGGACAGTCAACCAAGAGACCCAGTACTTC
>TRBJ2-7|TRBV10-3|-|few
CATSPSYEQYF
TGTGCCACATCACCCTCCTACGAGCAGTACTTC
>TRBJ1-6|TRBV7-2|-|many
CASSQQGGGRGSPLHF
TGTGCCAGCAGCCAGCAAGGGGGAGGGAGGGGCTCACCCCTCCACTTT
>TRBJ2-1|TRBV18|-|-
CASSPYGDNEQVF
TGTGCCAGCTCACCATATGGAGACAATGAGCAGGTCTTC
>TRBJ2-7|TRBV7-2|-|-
CASSLEGGHFPNYEQYF
TGTGCCAGCAGCTTAGAGGGAGGACACTTCCCCAACTACGAGCAGTACTTC
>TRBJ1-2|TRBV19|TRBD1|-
CDSSIGTANYGYTF
TGTGACAGTAGTATCGGGACAGCTAACTATGGCTACACCTTC
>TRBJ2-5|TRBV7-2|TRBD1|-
CASSGRTGALGETQYF
TGTGCCAGCAGCGGACGGACAGGGGCCCTGGGAGAGACCCAGTACTTC
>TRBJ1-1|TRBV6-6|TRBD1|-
CASSQHRGSSEAFF
TGTGCCAGCAGCCAGCACAGGGGATCATCTGAAGCTTTCTTT
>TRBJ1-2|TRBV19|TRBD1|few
CASIRTGGDGYTF
TGTGCCAGTATCCGGACAGGGGGCGACGGCTACACCTTC
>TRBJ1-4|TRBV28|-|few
CASSPSTRKLFF
TGTGCCAGCAGTCCCTCGACCCGAAAACTGTTTTTT
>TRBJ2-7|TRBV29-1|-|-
CSVANQGLWNEQYF
TGCAGCGTCGCGAATCAGGGTCTTTGGAACGAGCAGTACTTC
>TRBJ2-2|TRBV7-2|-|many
CASSQNAFGELFF
TGTGCCAGCAGCCAGAACGCTTTCGGGGAGCTGTTTTTT
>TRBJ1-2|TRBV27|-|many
CASSSSRKANYGYTF
TGTGCCAGCAGTTCCTCCAGAAAAGCTAACTATGGCTACACCTTC
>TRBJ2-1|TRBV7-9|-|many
CASSTFMDEQFF
TGTGCCAGCAGCACATTTATGGATGAGCAGTTCTTC
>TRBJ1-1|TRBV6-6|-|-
CASSYSVGRHTEAFF
TGTGCCAGCAGTTACTCGGTAGGGCGTCACACTGAAGCTTTCTTT
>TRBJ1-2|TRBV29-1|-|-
CSVEDRDTGAARGYTF
TGCAGCGTTGAAGATCGGGACACGGGGGCAGCGCGGGGCTACACCTTC
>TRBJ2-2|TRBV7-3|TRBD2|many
CASSRGGVGELFF
TGTGCCAGCAGCCGGGGGGGGGTCGGGGAGCTGTTTTTT
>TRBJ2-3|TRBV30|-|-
CAWEQGTDTQYF
TGTGCCTGGGAACAGGGCACAGATACGCAGTATTTT
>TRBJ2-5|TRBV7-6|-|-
CASSLRVRQGVEETQYF
TGTGCCAGCAGCTTACGGGTGAGGCAGGGAGTAGAAGAGACCCAGTACTTC
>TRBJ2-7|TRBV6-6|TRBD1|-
CASSPGQALSSYEQYF
TGTGCCAGCAGTCCCGGACAGGCATTGTCCTCCTACGAGCAGTACTTC
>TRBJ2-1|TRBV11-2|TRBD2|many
CASSSSGSRGNEQFF
TGTGCCAGCAGCTCCAGCGGGAGCCGTGGCAATGAGCAGTTCTTC
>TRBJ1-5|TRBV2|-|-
CASSTIPGFLGNQPQHF
TGTGCCAGCAGTACTATCCCAGGGTTTTTGGGCAATCAGCCCCAGCATTTT
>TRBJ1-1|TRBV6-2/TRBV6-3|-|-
CASRQASTANTEAFF
TGTGCCAGCAGACAAGCCTCGACAGCCAACACTGAAGCTTTCTTT
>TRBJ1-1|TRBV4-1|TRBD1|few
CASSPFLGTGTREAFF
TGCGCCAGCAGCCCATTTCTCGGGACAGGCACCCGTGAAGCTTTCTTT
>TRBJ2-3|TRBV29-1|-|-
CSVGGKGSFDESQYF
TGCAGCGTTGGTGGGAAGGGTAGTTTCGACGAGTCGCAGTATTTT
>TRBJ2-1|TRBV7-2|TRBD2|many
CASSLSDGRAGGSNNEQFF
TGTGCCAGCAGCCTTTCGGACGGAAGAGCGGGAGGATCTAACAATGAGCAGTTCTTC
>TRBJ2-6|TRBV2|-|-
CASNGRVFSGANVLTF
TGTGCCAGCAACGGCAGAGTATTCTCTGGGGCCAACGTCCTGACTTTC
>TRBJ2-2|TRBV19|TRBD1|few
CASSPGQGHILWTGELFF
TGTGCCAGTAGTCCGGGACAGGGGCACATTTTATGGACCGGGGAGCTGTTTTTT
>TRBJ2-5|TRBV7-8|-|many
CASSPDWSQYF
TGTGCCAGCAGCCCAGACTGGTCCCAGTACTTC
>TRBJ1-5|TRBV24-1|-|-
CATGTSKGGNQPQHF
TGTGCCACTGGGACATCTAAAGGGGGCAATCAGCCCCAGCATTTT
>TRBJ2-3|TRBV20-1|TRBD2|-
CSARDRRHSGPDTQYF
TGCAGTGCTAGAGATCGGCGACATAGCGGGCCAGATACGCAGTATTTT
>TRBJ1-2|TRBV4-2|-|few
CASSQVGGQGGYTF
TGTGCCAGCAGCCAAGTGGGGGGCCAGGGTGGCTACACCTTC
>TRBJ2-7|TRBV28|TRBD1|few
CASNSLGQGRYEQYF
TGTGCCAGCAATTCTCTAGGACAGGGGCGTTACGAGCAGTACTTC
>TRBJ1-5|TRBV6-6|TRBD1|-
CASSYGWDRDNQPQHF
TGTGCCAGCAGTTACGGATGGGACAGAGACAATCAGCCCCAGCATTTT
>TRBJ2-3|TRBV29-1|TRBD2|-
CSVETSGRTDTQYF
TGCAGCGTTGAAACTAGCGGGAGGACAGATACGCAGTATTTT
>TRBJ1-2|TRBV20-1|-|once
CSARESGAHYGYTF
TGCAGTGCTAGAGAATCGGGGGCCCACTATGGCTACACCTTC